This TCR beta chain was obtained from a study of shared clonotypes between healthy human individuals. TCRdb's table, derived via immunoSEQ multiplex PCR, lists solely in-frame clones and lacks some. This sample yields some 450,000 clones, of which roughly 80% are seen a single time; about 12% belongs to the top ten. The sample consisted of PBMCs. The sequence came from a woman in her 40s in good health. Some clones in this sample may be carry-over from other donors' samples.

CDR3 DNA: TGCGCCAGCAGCCTGGGACTAGCGGCTCAAGAGACCCAGTACTTC. As protein: CASSLGLAAQETQYF. V gene TRBV5-1 combines with J gene TRBJ2-5; 11 nucleotides match TRBD2. The V gene end was trimmed by 4 bases and the J gene end by 2 bases; junction bases not matched to a gene: 4. This CDR3 is built from 15 residues. Germline V lookup: CDR1 SGHRS, CDR2 YFSETQ.